The present T cell receptor (beta chain) was sequenced within a study of blood T cell repertoires in COVID-19. Looking at the study overall: Samples taken during acute and convalescent COVID-19 were collected in the United States, Italy and Spain. Sample material is recorded as cDNA or gDNA derived from T cells, B-cell-depleted T cells, or PBMCs.

The germline gives CDR1 LGHDT, CDR2 YNNKEL (reference sequence). V lost 2 bases to trimming and J lost 5 bases, with 13 bases between them. The CDR3 spans 15 residues. The repertoire was sequenced with immunoSEQ multiplex PCR; TCRdb's copy has only in-frame clones and lacks some. Of about 300,000 clones in the sample, approximately 89% were seen once. V gene TRBV3-1 (or the pseudogene TRBV3-2) combines with J gene TRBJ1-5; D call uncertain. The sample comprised peripheral blood. The source of this sequence is a woman under 40 who had recovered from COVID-19. CDR3 sequence reads: CASSQFHGGDQPQHF. The CDR3 nucleotides are TGTGCCAGCAGCCAATTCCACGGCGGGGATCAGCCCCAGCATTTT.